The entry that follows covers one TCR beta chain sequence. Measured with immunoSEQ multiplex PCR; TCRdb has only the in-frame clones, and not every one. The sample holds about 350,000 clones, roughly 84% seen once. These data originate in a study of Ad26.COV2.S vaccination and SARS-CoV-2 variants. Across the whole study: By the intramuscular route, Ad26.COV2.S was given once, or twice 56 days apart.

This sample's treatment: 15 to 20 received Ad26.COV2.S at low or high dose, single or two shots; roughly 5 received placebo; per-sample allocation not given. Day 63 following the first vaccine or placebo injection was when the samples were taken. Trimming took off 8 bases at V and 2 bases at J, with 15 bases between the two ends. CDR1 and CDR2 (germline): MGHDK, SYGVNS. This CDR3 is built from 14 residues. V is TRBV25-1 and J is TRBJ2-5; D gene uncertain. The sequence was collected from a person between 18 and 65 years old who received the Ad26.COV2.S COVID-19 vaccine or a placebo. This specimen consisted of peripheral blood, obtained in a trial of Ad26.COV2.S vaccine versus placebo. The CDR3 is CASSPGGRQETQYF. The CDR3 DNA reads as TGTGCCAGCTCCCCTGGTGGACGACAAGAGACCCAGTACTTC.